The entry below gives a single T cell receptor beta chain sequence along with its context. The identical CDR3 is also encoded by other nucleotide sequences in the sample. Germline V CDR1 and CDR2: SGHDT, YYEEEE. V trimming: 0 bases; J trimming: 2 bases; junction bases outside the gene matches: 2. This CDR3 contains 14 residues. The source of the sample is a study of shared clonotypes between healthy human individuals. Overall study context: The cohort comprised a couple of women and three men. Their ages spanned 18 to 49 years.

Clones were sequenced by immunoSEQ multiplex PCR, and TCRdb holds only the in-frame ones, with some missing. Here the sample spans millions of clones, just under 95% being singletons. Positive CCR7 selection of CD45RO-negative cells yielded the naive CD8 cells, and terminally differentiated effector memory CD45RA+ cells were excluded. The chain has TRBV5-6 and TRBJ2-7, with 7 bases lining up with TRBD1. This TCR was recovered from a man between 18 and 35 years old in good health. The sequenced sample was naive CD8+ T cells sorted from blood. The CDR3 DNA follows: TGTGCCAGCAGCTTGGCGGGACAGACCTACGAGCAGTACTTC. Its translation: CASSLAGQTYEQYF.